This entry concerns a single TCR beta chain. Its antigen remains unknown. The source of the sample is a study of OX40 agonist ivuxolimab in advanced cancers. Overall study findings and caveats: Some nonresponders additionally presented with little normalized T-cell clonal expansion. With doses of 0.1 to 3.0 mg/kg, CD4+ and CD8+ blood T cells had undergone clonal expansion by week 6. On average, CD8+ T cells showed a greater number of expanded clones than CD4+.

Generated by immunoSEQ multiplex PCR, the TCRdb table keeps only in-frame clones and is missing some. The sample holds tens of thousands of clones, about 80% seen once. Blood samples were obtained at baseline, cycle 4 day 1, and cycle 7 day 1. V was pared by 8 bases and J by 6 bases, with 4 bases of the junction left unmatched. CDR3 length equals 13 residues. Per germline, CDR1 MDHEN and CDR2 SYDVKM. The material was CD4+ or CD8+ T cells sorted from blood, obtained in a trial of the OX40 agonist ivuxolimab. The chain uses TRBV28 and TRBJ2-7; TRBD2 aligns across 13 bases. The receptor was isolated from an adult with an advanced solid tumor such as melanoma, head and neck, liver or kidney cancer. The CDR3 region is CASSGLAGAEQYF. CDR3 coding DNA: TGTGCCAGCTCTGGACTAGCGGGAGCCGAGCAGTACTTC.